The 21 T cell receptor beta chains listed next were all sequenced from one sample in a study of long-term antiretroviral therapy in people with HIV. Survey-level resolution applied to immunoSEQ assay v3.0. The protocol was immunoSEQ multiplex PCR, while the TCRdb copy is restricted to in-frame clones and leaves out a portion. This sample has over 25,000 clones, with more than 80% found just once. The specimen was unsorted PBMCs, collected 3 years after starting antiretroviral therapy. These receptors were obtained from a man aged 40-55 years with HIV.

This clone has more than one count but fewer than ten. The CDR3 DNA sequence: TGCAGCGGAAAAGCAGGGAGTGGAGCTTTCTTT. Amino acid sequence: CSGKAGSGAFF. The V call is TRBV29-1, the J call TRBJ1-1, with a weak D call TRBD1 (5 bases). This CDR3 region has 11 residues. Germline CDR1 and CDR2: SQVTM and ANQGSEA. The V gene lost 7 bases and the J gene lost 10 bases, with 16 bases spanning the gap.

The chain couples TRBV5-6 to TRBJ2-7, with a weak D call TRBD2 (6 bases). Trimming left V 0 bases short and J 2 bases short, with 12 bases between. This CDR3 comprises 15 residues. Germline loops: CDR1 SGHDT, CDR2 YYEEEE. This chain's CDR3 is CASSLAGGTPYEQYF. CDR3 sequence (DNA): TGTGCCAGCAGCTTGGCGGGCGGGACCCCCTACGAGCAGTACTTC.

V and J are TRBV11-2 and TRBJ2-1; D remains unclear. Germline lookup yields CDR1 SGHAT and CDR2 FQNNGV. This CDR3 has 15 amino acids. V dropped 1 base and J dropped 1 base, with 8 bases sitting between them. CDR3 region: CASSLAAVSYNEQFF. CDR3 DNA: TGTGCCAGCAGCTTAGCGGCCGTATCCTACAATGAGCAGTTCTTC.

The chain combines TRBV10-2 with TRBJ2-1; 15 nucleotides line up with TRBD2. The CDR3 totals 15 residues. In germline, CDR1 is WSHSY, CDR2 SAAADI. J gave up 3 bases and V 6 bases, and 0 bases lay outside the gene matches. The CDR3 nucleotides read TGCGCCAGCAGGGGACTAGCGGGAGGCTACAATGAGCAGTTCTTC. This translates into CASRGLAGGYNEQFF.

The chain links TRBV7-9 to TRBJ2-7; D assignment may be TRBD1 or TRBD2 (5 bases each). V dropped 3 bases and J dropped 2 bases, with 11 bases sitting between them. Germline-derived CDR1 and CDR2 are SEHNR and FQNEAQ (reference sequence). This CDR3 region has 14 residues. The CDR3 region is CASSFGAGTYEQYF. CDR3 DNA sequence: TGTGCCAGCAGCTTCGGGGCAGGGACCTACGAGCAGTACTTC.

V gene TRBV14 combines with J gene TRBJ2-7; tentative D call: TRBD2 (5 bases). Per the germline V gene, CDR1 is SGHDN and CDR2 is FVKESK. This CDR3 is 14 amino acids long. V lost 4 bases and J 3 bases, leaving 13 bases between the germline ends. The CDR3 DNA is TGTGCCAGCAGCCCAGGAGGCTACGGCTACGAGCAGTACTTC. Protein: CASSPGGYGYEQYF.

This chain connects TRBV6-6 to TRBJ2-2; no definite D call. Germline loops: CDR1 MNHNY, CDR2 SVGAGI (reference sequence). V was clipped by 6 bases and J by 3 bases, with 14 bases between them. The CDR3 loop spans 15 amino acids. The CDR3 region is CASREGNQDTGELFF. The CDR3 bases are TGTGCCAGCAGGGAAGGAAACCAGGACACCGGGGAGCTGTTTTTT.

This sequence joins TRBV7-9 and TRBJ2-5, with 10 nucleotides matching TRBD1. The ends lost 5 bases at V and 3 bases at J; junction bases unmatched: 9. From germline, CDR1 is SEHNR and CDR2 FQNEAQ (reference sequence). This CDR3 is built from 16 residues. Here the CDR3 DNA reads TGTGCCAGCAGCCCTCCCCTGGGGACAGGGGAAGAGACCCAGTACTTC. Translated: CASSPPLGTGEETQYF.

This rearrangement joins TRBV7-9 to TRBJ1-5; D unclear. The CDR3 covers 15 residues. Germline values: CDR1 SEHNR, CDR2 FQNEAQ (reference sequence). The V gene lost 4 bases and the J gene lost 1 base, with 11 bases spanning the gap. The CDR3 sequence is CASSSGSTSNQPQHF. CDR3 nucleotide sequence: TGTGCCAGCAGCTCCGGGTCCACCAGCAATCAGCCCCAGCATTTT.

V is TRBV15 and J is TRBJ1-1; D unresolved. The CDR3 covers 13 residues. The V gene's germline CDR1 is LNHNV and CDR2 YYDKDF (reference sequence). V was cut by 0 bases and J by 5 bases, with 7 bases left in between. The CDR3 loop is CATSRDPTTEAFF. The CDR3 coding sequence is TGTGCCACCAGCAGAGATCCGACGACTGAAGCTTTCTTT.

This chain uses TRBV15 with TRBJ2-6; the D gene could be TRBD1 or TRBD2 (5 bases each). Germline lookup yields CDR1 LNHNV and CDR2 YYDKDF (reference sequence). CDR3 length: 17 residues. Trimming stripped 8 bases from V and 0 bases from J, with 17 bases between. The chain's CDR3 is CATSTNAGSSGANVLTF. CDR3 nucleotide sequence: TGTGCCACCTCAACCAACGCAGGGAGCTCTGGGGCCAACGTCCTGACTTTC.

The chain joins TRBV6-1 to TRBJ2-1; D tentatively reads TRBD1 or TRBD2 (5 bases each). The CDR3 spans 14 residues. CDR1 MNHNS and CDR2 SASEGT come from the germline V gene. V shed 5 bases and J shed 6 bases, with 14 bases lying between them. In DNA, the CDR3 is TGTGCCAGCAGTCTAGCAGGGAATTCCAATGAGCAGTTCTTC. Protein product: CASSLAGNSNEQFF.

By sample fraction, this clone is medium-sized. The chain recombines TRBV10-3 with TRBJ2-7; no firm D call. With 7 bases removed from V and 6 bases from J, the gap between germline ends came to 13 bases. CDR1 is ENHRY, CDR2 SYGVKD, per germline. The CDR3 length is 12 residues. The CDR3 DNA follows: TGTGCCATCACAGACGTAGGGTTCGAGCAGTACTTC. This encodes CAITDVGFEQYF.

This clone was detected once. The J gene is TRBJ2-2, the V gene TRBV7-9; perhaps TRBD2 as D (5 bases). The V gene's germline CDR1 is SEHNR and CDR2 FQNEAQ (reference sequence). Trimming took off 7 bases at V and 7 bases at J, with 19 bases between the two ends. CDR3 size: 15 residues. CDR3 DNA sequence: TGTGCCAGCACCCCACCCGGAGGCCTCAACGGGGAGCTGTTTTTT. This translates into CASTPPGGLNGELFF.

This chain links TRBV18 with TRBJ1-4; D not certain. This CDR3 is 11 amino acids long. V shed 5 bases and J shed 7 bases, with 5 bases lying between them. Germline CDR1 KGHSH, CDR2 LQKENI. CDR3 sequence (DNA): TGTGCCAGCTCAAATCTTGAAAAACTGTTTTTT. This encodes CASSNLEKLFF. Combining the CDR3 with reference TRBV18 and TRBJ1-4 gives the whole variable domain NAGVMQNPRHLVRRRGQEARLRCSPMKGHSHVYWYRQLPEEGLKFMVYLQKENIIDESGMPKERFSAEFPKEGPSILRIQQVVRGDSAAYFCASSNLEKLFFGSGTQLSVL.

In this sample, this clone turned up a few times. V and J are TRBV19 and TRBJ2-7; D may be TRBD2 (5 bases). Per germline, CDR1 LNHDA and CDR2 SQIVND (reference sequence). This CDR3 has 13 amino acids. Trimming left V 4 bases short and J 6 bases short, with 13 bases between. CDR3 region: CASSTIPGGEQYF. CDR3 in DNA: TGTGCCAGTAGTACCATCCCCGGAGGCGAGCAGTACTTC.

This chain joins TRBV28 and TRBJ1-2, with D possibly being TRBD1 (6 bases). Trimming pared 2 bases from V and 3 bases from J, leaving 16 bases between. From germline, CDR1 is MDHEN and CDR2 SYDVKM. The CDR3 length is 16 residues. The CDR3 protein is CASSLMPGRGDYGYTF. The CDR3 DNA reads as TGTGCCAGCAGTTTAATGCCCGGGAGGGGGGACTATGGCTACACCTTC.

The chain recombines TRBV7-9 with TRBJ2-5; D could derive from TRBD1 or TRBD2 (6 bases each). Between the trimmed V and J ends, which lost 2 bases and 4 bases, there was a span of 11 bases. The CDR3 length is 14 residues. Germline CDR1 SEHNR, CDR2 FQNEAQ (reference sequence). In DNA, the CDR3 is TGTGCCAGCAGCTTAAGGGGGAGGCCAGAGACCCAGTACTTC. Translation gives CASSLRGRPETQYF.

J is TRBJ1-4 and V is TRBV19; D is ambiguous. The V gene lost 7 bases and the J gene lost 10 bases, with 16 bases spanning the gap. This CDR3 has 13 amino acids. CDR1 is LNHDA and CDR2 is SQIVND in the germline V gene (reference sequence). CDR3 coding DNA: TGTGCCAGTACCACGGGCCCGGCGAGAAAACTGTTTTTT. Encoded protein: CASTTGPARKLFF.

The chain combines TRBV10-3 with TRBJ1-1; no clear D gene. The CDR3 runs to 15 residues. V was pared by 0 bases and J by 3 bases, with 11 bases between. CDR1 is ENHRY and CDR2 is SYGVKD in the germline V gene. CDR3 DNA: TGTGCCATCAGTGAGTCGGGGATCTGGGACACTGAAGCTTTCTTT. It is translated as CAISESGIWDTEAFF.

The rearrangement uses TRBV19 and TRBJ1-2; weak D call: TRBD1 (6 bases). This CDR3 region has 16 residues. The germline V gene encodes CDR1 LNHDA and CDR2 SQIVND (reference sequence). Trimming took 4 bases from V and 5 from J, leaving 20 bases between them. CDR3 nucleotides: TGTGCCAGTAGTACCGGACAGCCATATACTATGTATGGCTACACCTTC. Protein: CASSTGQPYTMYGYTF.